This T cell receptor delta chain was recorded in a study of gamma-delta chains in newborns, infants, children. Study overall: Innate gammadelta T cells reportedly expand polyclonally right after birth, driven by microbial exposure, per the title.

As for this clone: The protein TCRdb gives is from a much larger clone and does not agree with this DNA's translation at residue 13, likely a read error; the protein shown here comes from the DNA.

The CDR3 is made up of 17 amino acids. CDR1 is GEAIGNYY and CDR2 is EKD in the germline V gene. TCRdb processed the reads again with the CATT caller. Found here are about 4,200 delta-chain clones, about 14% of them singletons; the top ten hold 8.5%. The chain is built from TRDV2 and TRDJ1; 8 bases line up with TRDD3. This TCR derives from a child who was a newborn, infant or young child, either healthy, febrile or measles-vaccinated (not recorded which). Sequencing input: blood. DNA for the CDR3: TGTGCCTGTGACGTACTGGGGGGAAATATGTACACCCATAAACTCATCTTT. It is translated as CACDVLGGNMYTHKLIF.